This is a list of T cell receptor beta chains from one sample in a study of blood T cells in healthy people across ages. TCRdb reanalysed the 5' RACE reads using MiXCR and keeps one entry per CDR3 protein. The sample holds some 920,000 distinct CDR3 sequences, approximately 50% seen once. Sequencing was performed on blood. The receptors stem from a woman in her sixties or seventies in good health. CDR3s include the opening cysteine and the closing phenylalanine or tryptophan. D genes are given only for firm matches. Clone sizes are given selectively: once, few, many, or a class where the clone is expanded.

d_gene	v_gene	j_gene	abundance	CDR3nt	CDR3aa
-	TRBV28	TRBJ1-1	few	TGTGCCAGCAGCACCCAATGGGAAGTAAACACTGAAGCTTTCTTT	CASSTQWEVNTEAFF
TRBD2	TRBV6-5	TRBJ2-7	-	TGTGCCAGCATCGCGACTAGCCGCAGCTCCTACGAGCAGTACTTC	CASIATSRSSYEQYF
-	TRBV30	TRBJ1-5	-	TGTGCCTGGAGTGCGCGTGTAGGGGGTCAGCCCCAGCATTTT	CAWSARVGGQPQHF
TRBD1	TRBV10-3	TRBJ2-7	-	TGTGCCATCAGTCTTACCGACAGGGCCGAGCAGTACTTC	CAISLTDRAEQYF
TRBD2	TRBV28	TRBJ2-1	-	TGTGCCAGCAGAGGACTAGCGGGAGGGTTCTACAATGAGCAGTTCTTC	CASRGLAGGFYNEQFF
-	TRBV25-1	TRBJ2-6	few	TGTGCCAGCAGCTCCTTCGGGGCCAACGTCCTGACTTTC	CASSSFGANVLTF
-	TRBV20-1	TRBJ2-7	-	TGCAGTGCTAGTCCCACGGGAGAGCAGTACTTC	CSASPTGEQYF
TRBD2	TRBV25-1	TRBJ2-3	-	TGTGCCAGCAGTGAATATAGCCCCGGCCTAGCGGGAATCACAGATACGCAGTATTTT	CASSEYSPGLAGITDTQYF
-	TRBV7-9	TRBJ2-7	few	TGTGCCAGCAGCTCCACTAGAAGGACACCCGACGAGCAGTACTTC	CASSSTRRTPDEQYF
-	TRBV12-3/TRBV12-4	TRBJ1-6	-	TGTGCCAGCAGTCTCCGGGACGTAAATTCACCCCTCCACTTT	CASSLRDVNSPLHF
TRBD1	TRBV28	TRBJ2-7	once	TGTGCCAGCAGTCTCGGGACAGCGAAGGGCTACGAGCAGTACTTC	CASSLGTAKGYEQYF
-	TRBV3-1	TRBJ1-2	-	TGTGCCGCCGGAGAAGGGGATTCCTATGGCTACACCTTC	CAAGEGDSYGYTF
-	TRBV20-1	TRBJ2-1	-	TGCAGTGCTAGAGGCTCAGCCCATTTTATCGATGAGCAGTTCTTC	CSARGSAHFIDEQFF
-	TRBV5-6	TRBJ2-5	once	TGTGCCAGCAGCCGACCGACCCAAGAGACCCAGTACTTC	CASSRPTQETQYF
TRBD2	TRBV7-6	TRBJ2-3	few	TGTGCCAGCAGCTTTAGCGGGAGACCTGGAGATACGCAGTATTTT	CASSFSGRPGDTQYF
-	TRBV6-6	TRBJ2-7	once	TGTGCCAGCAGTTACTCGACGGCCACTATGTGGCCTTACGAGCAGTACTTC	CASSYSTATMWPYEQYF
-	TRBV11-2	TRBJ1-4	once	TGTGCCAGCAGCTTTTTTGGGGTACGAGAAAAACTGTTTTTT	CASSFFGVREKLFF
TRBD2	TRBV5-6	TRBJ2-1	-	TGTGCCAGCAGCTTCAGGGCTAGCGGGTCTTACAATGAGCAGTTCTTC	CASSFRASGSYNEQFF
-	TRBV28	TRBJ2-5	-	TGTGCCAGCAGGGGCCAGGGAAAAGAAGAGACCCAGTACTTC	CASRGQGKEETQYF
-	TRBV4-2	TRBJ2-5	few	TGTGCCAGCAGCCAAGTCCAATGGGGGGAGACCCAGTACTTC	CASSQVQWGETQYF
-	TRBV7-6	TRBJ2-5	-	TGTGCCAGCAGCTTAAGTGTCACCCAAGAGACCCAGTACTTC	CASSLSVTQETQYF
TRBD1	TRBV7-9	TRBJ1-2	-	TGTGCCAGCAGCCTAGGAACAGGGGCCAACGGCTACACCTTC	CASSLGTGANGYTF
-	TRBV6-5	TRBJ2-6	few	TGTGCCAGCAGTTACTTAGGAAGGTTTAGGTCTGGGGCCAACGTCCTGACTTTC	CASSYLGRFRSGANVLTF
TRBD2	TRBV9	TRBJ2-1	once	TGTGCCAGCAGCGTAGGGTCTAGCGGAGTTTACAATGAGCGGTTCTTC	CASSVGSSGVYNERFF
-	TRBV20-1	TRBJ2-5	-	TGCAGTGCTGGCAGAAGGACGGCGACTGAAGAGACCCAGTACTTC	CSAGRRTATEETQYF
-	TRBV10-3	TRBJ2-7	-	TGTGCCATCAGAGCCTCCCTAGGCGAGCAGTACTTC	CAIRASLGEQYF
-	TRBV28	TRBJ2-7	-	TGTGCCAGCAGTTTTGGAGGGGACTCTTTCTACGAGCAGTACTTC	CASSFGGDSFYEQYF
TRBD1	TRBV12-3/TRBV12-4	TRBJ1-5	-	TGTGCTAGCAGCCGTACCGACAGGGGGCTTGATCAGCCCCAGCATTTT	CASSRTDRGLDQPQHF
TRBD2	TRBV7-3	TRBJ2-4	few	TGTGCCAGCAGCTCCGCGACTAGCGGGAGGGTTGAGGACATTCAGTACTTC	CASSSATSGRVEDIQYF
TRBD2	TRBV20-1	TRBJ2-5	-	TGCAGTGCGGCTCCGGGACTAGCTGGGGAGACCCAGTACTTC	CSAAPGLAGETQYF
TRBD1	TRBV7-7	TRBJ2-1	-	TGTGCCAGCAGCCTAGGGGCGGCGGAGACAGGGGTGTTCTTC	CASSLGAAETGVFF
TRBD1	TRBV7-2	TRBJ2-5	many	TGTGCCAGCAGCTTAGCGCGTAACAGGGGAGAGACCCAGTACTTC	CASSLARNRGETQYF
TRBD2	TRBV27	TRBJ2-7	few	TGTGCCAGCAGTCTGACTAGCGTCTACGAGCAGTACTTC	CASSLTSVYEQYF
TRBD2	TRBV20-1	TRBJ2-7	-	TGCAGTGCCCCAGGAGGGACTATTTTTGCGGGAGAGCAGTACTTC	CSAPGGTIFAGEQYF
TRBD2	TRBV14	TRBJ2-7	-	TGTGCCAGCAGCCAAGAACTCACCGCGCTAGCGGGACCCGAGCAGTACTTC	CASSQELTALAGPEQYF
TRBD2	TRBV7-9	TRBJ2-5	-	TGTGCCAGCAGCACGGGGCCTAGCGGAAGAATGTACCAAGAGACCCAGTACTTC	CASSTGPSGRMYQETQYF
-	TRBV7-8	TRBJ2-7	-	TGTGCCAGCAGCTTAGAGGCAGGGTCCCACATCGAGCAGTACTTC	CASSLEAGSHIEQYF
-	TRBV7-2	TRBJ2-4	-	TGTGCCAGCAGCTTAGAACCGGACAGAAACATTCAGTACTTC	CASSLEPDRNIQYF
-	TRBV7-6	TRBJ1-1	-	TGTGCCAGCAGCCAGGTCTACCGGGGGATGAACACTGAAGCTTTCTTT	CASSQVYRGMNTEAFF
-	TRBV5-1	TRBJ2-3	-	TGCGTCAGCAGCTTTGCCTCGGGCACAGATACGCAGTATTTT	CVSSFASGTDTQYF
-	TRBV20-1	TRBJ2-7	-	TGCAGTGCTAGAGGGGATGGGGTTTTGGGAGAGCAGTACTTC	CSARGDGVLGEQYF
-	TRBV20-1	TRBJ2-1	-	TGCAGTGCTAGCGACTCCCACCTAAGCTACAATGAGCAGTTCTTC	CSASDSHLSYNEQFF
-	TRBV29-1	TRBJ1-2	many	TGCAGCGTTGAAGGGAACAGAGTCCCCACCTTC	CSVEGNRVPTF
TRBD2	TRBV3-1	TRBJ2-1	-	TGTGCCAGCAGCCAGCTAGCGGGAGTTCGGGAGAGTGAGCAGTTCTTC	CASSQLAGVRESEQFF
-	TRBV4-3	TRBJ2-3	few	TGCGCCAGCAGCCTGCGGGACATTGGGGTGGGAGATACGCAGTATTTT	CASSLRDIGVGDTQYF
-	TRBV4-3	TRBJ1-5	-	TGCGCCAGCAGCCAAGATCAGGACAGATGCAATCAGCCCCAGCATTTT	CASSQDQDRCNQPQHF
-	TRBV29-1	TRBJ1-1	-	TGCAGCGCCCACAGGAGCATGAACACTGAAGCTTTCTTT	CSAHRSMNTEAFF
-	TRBV3-1	TRBJ2-7	-	TGTGCCAGCAGCCAAGGGCGGTGGGAGAGAGTCTACGAGCAGTACTTC	CASSQGRWERVYEQYF
TRBD2	TRBV27	TRBJ2-7	-	TGTGCCAGCAGCAGTGGGAGTAGCGGGATATACGAGCAGTACTTC	CASSSGSSGIYEQYF
-	TRBV7-2	TRBJ2-5	-	TGTGCCAGCAGCCCACTCAGAGTACAGACCCAGTACTTC	CASSPLRVQTQYF
TRBD1	TRBV28	TRBJ2-5	few	TGTGCCAGCGGAACCCAGGGGGCGAAAGAGCAGTACTTC	CASGTQGAKEQYF
-	TRBV10-3	TRBJ2-7	-	TGTGCCATCAGTGACCCAGGACGCTCCTACGAGCAGTACTTC	CAISDPGRSYEQYF